These 24 T cell receptor beta chains were sequenced from one sample in a study of T-cell reconstitution after alpha-beta-depleted transplantation in children. Construction of the TCRbeta library involved unique molecular identifiers. One entry per CDR3 protein, called by TCRdb with MiXCR from the PCR reads. Seen here are hundreds of thousands of distinct CDR3 sequences, about an eighth observed once, and the top ten hold approximately 2.1%. Source: PBMCs, mostly from graft donor cells, taken 360 days after TCRalphabeta/CD19-depleted stem cell transplant. The origin of the receptors is a male patient younger than 18 who had a stem cell transplant for acute myeloid leukemia, so the T cells may come from the graft donor.

This clonotype was counted between two and nine times. This chain connects TRBV6-2 or TRBV6-3 to TRBJ2-7; D may be TRBD2 (6 bases). The CDR3 length is 15 residues. Germline CDR1 reads MNHEY; CDR2 reads SVGEGT. Between the trimmed V and J ends, which lost 3 bases and 7 bases, there was a span of 19 bases. The CDR3 protein is CASSYRRDGRWEQYF. The CDR3 DNA sequence: TGTGCCAGCAGTTATCGGCGGGACGGCCGGTGGGAGCAGTACTTC.

The table lists this clonotype with a few counts. The V call is TRBV6-5, the J call TRBJ2-2; the D gene is possibly TRBD2 (5 bases). Looked up from germline, CDR1 is MNHEY and CDR2 is SVGAGI. Trimming left V 0 bases short and J 6 bases short, with 8 bases between. The CDR3 covers 14 residues. The CDR3 loop is CASSYSLVAGELFF. DNA for the CDR3: TGTGCCAGCAGTTACTCACTAGTGGCCGGGGAGCTGTTTTTT.

The V call is TRBV7-6, the J call TRBJ2-5, with 9 positions matching TRBD2. Germline CDR1 and CDR2: SGHVS and FNYEAQ. This CDR3 is 17 amino acids long. With 1 base clipped from V and 8 bases from J, the junction kept 14 bases outside the gene matches. CDR3 amino acids: CASSLGNSGTSPHTQYF. CDR3 bases: TGTGCCAGCAGCTTAGGGAATTCCGGGACTAGCCCCCATACCCAGTACTTC.

The table lists this clonotype with a few counts. V gene TRBV12-3 or TRBV12-4 combines with J gene TRBJ2-2; D call uncertain. The V end was cut by 8 bases, the J end by 1 base, with 14 bases between. This CDR3 region has 15 residues. The CDR3 DNA is TGTGCCAGCCGGCCCGCGGCGGTGAACACCGGGGAGCTGTTTTTT. Protein: CASRPAAVNTGELFF.

The V gene is TRBV7-9, the J gene TRBJ2-5, with 7 bases identical to TRBD1. Losses at the gene ends were 5 bases for V and 5 bases for J; bases not matched to a gene: 14. CDR1 is SEHNR, CDR2 FQNEAQ, per germline (reference sequence). The CDR3 length is 16 residues. The DNA of the CDR3 is TGTGCCAGCAGCGAACAGACAGGGCAAAGGGGGGAGACCCAGTACTTC. It yields the protein CASSEQTGQRGETQYF.

This clonotype was seen a handful of times. This chain connects TRBV10-3 to TRBJ2-7, with D maybe TRBD1 (6 bases). Per the germline V gene, CDR1 is ENHRY and CDR2 is SYGVKD. The CDR3 is made up of 15 amino acids. Trimming cost V 0 bases and J 2 bases, with 11 bases left between them. The CDR3 loop is CAISESNGGAYEQYF. CDR3 sequence (DNA): TGTGCCATCAGTGAGTCGAATGGGGGCGCCTACGAGCAGTACTTC.

CDR3 DNA sequence: TGTGCCAGCAGCCAAGATCGACCTCAGGGACTCTGGGTACTTTGGGCTTTCTTT. Translating gives CASSQDRPQGLWVLWAFF. The chain uses TRBV4-2 and TRBJ1-1; tentatively, D is TRBD1 (5 bases). CDR1 and CDR2 from the germline V gene are LGHNA and YNFKEQ. The CDR3 extends over 18 amino acids. The germline V and J ends were trimmed by 0 bases and 11 bases, with 28 bases remaining between them.

This rearrangement joins TRBV28 to TRBJ2-5; tentative D call: TRBD1 (6 bases). Trimming removed 8 bases from V and 5 bases from J, with 12 bases in between. The CDR3 extends over 12 amino acids. Germline assignment: CDR1 MDHEN and CDR2 SYDVKM. CDR3 loop: CASLQQGETQYF. In DNA form, the CDR3 reads TGTGCCAGCCTGCAGCAGGGGGAGACCCAGTACTTC.

Many counts were recorded for this clonotype. The V call is TRBV7-9, the J call TRBJ2-2; D remains unclear. CDR3 length: 16 residues. Germline assignment: CDR1 SEHNR and CDR2 FQNEAQ (reference sequence). V shed 6 bases and J shed 3 bases, with 17 bases lying between them. The DNA for the CDR3 is TGTGCCAGCAGAGAGTCGTACCGCTCTGACACCGGGGAGCTGTTTTTT. This codes for CASRESYRSDTGELFF.

This chain connects TRBV28 to TRBJ1-2; TRBD1 is a possible D gene (5 bases). The CDR3 sequence is 15 residues long. Germline CDR1 MDHEN, CDR2 SYDVKM. V gave up 7 bases and J gave up 4 bases, with 19 bases separating them. CDR3 sequence reads: CASTTPGGLSYGYTF. The CDR3 DNA is TGTGCCAGCACAACGCCCGGGGGACTGAGCTATGGCTACACCTTC.

This chain joins TRBV4-2 and TRBJ2-5; no definite D call. Germline V gene data show CDR1 as LGHNA and CDR2 as YNFKEQ. Between the trimmed V and J ends, which lost 2 bases and 0 bases, there was a span of 4 bases. The CDR3 runs 13 residues. The CDR3 loop is CASSQRHQETQYF. The CDR3 DNA reads as TGTGCCAGCAGCCAAAGACACCAAGAGACCCAGTACTTC.

This clonotype was seen a few times. This sequence joins TRBV19 and TRBJ2-2; a weak D match, TRBD2 (6 bases). V was trimmed by 4 bases and J by 5 bases, leaving 20 bases between them. Per germline, CDR1 LNHDA and CDR2 SQIVND (reference sequence). The CDR3 loop spans 17 amino acids. CDR3 bases: TGTGCCAGTAGTAAGGTGGCTCGGCGGGACGGGACCGGGGAGCTGTTTTTT. This translates into CASSKVARRDGTGELFF.

V and J are TRBV7-3 and TRBJ2-1; no clear D. The germline gives CDR1 SGHTA, CDR2 FQGTGA. Trimming shortened V by 4 bases and J by 5 bases, and 12 bases separated the two germline ends. CDR3 length: 14 amino acids. The CDR3 loop reads CASSYGSADNEQFF. CDR3 DNA: TGTGCCAGCAGCTACGGTTCGGCCGACAATGAGCAGTTCTTC.

V gene TRBV12-3 or TRBV12-4 combines with J gene TRBJ2-7; tentatively, D is TRBD1 (6 bases). The V and J ends lost 3 bases and 1 base respectively, with 13 bases between them. The CDR3 extends over 15 amino acids. CDR3 bases: TGTGCCAGCAGTTTGTTAACAGGGCGGTCCTACGAGCAGTACTTC. Protein product: CASSLLTGRSYEQYF.

This clonotype has only a few counts. The rearrangement uses TRBV28 and TRBJ2-1; 7 bases fit TRBD2. The CDR3 loop spans 19 amino acids. The J segment lost 4 bases and the V segment lost 2 bases, leaving 17 bases of the junction unmatched. CDR1 and CDR2 from the germline V gene are MDHEN and SYDVKM. The CDR3 bases are TGTGCCAGCAGTTTAGCCCCCCACTATGCGGGAGACGTTTACAATGAGCAGTTCTTC. Its translation: CASSLAPHYAGDVYNEQFF.

The chain joins TRBV19 to TRBJ1-1; no clear D gene. V lost 0 bases to trimming and J lost 1 base, with 9 bases between them. The CDR3 runs 15 residues. Germline-derived CDR1 and CDR2 are LNHDA and SQIVND (reference sequence). The CDR3 coding sequence is TGTGCCAGTAGTATAGATCGAACAGCGAACACTGAAGCTTTCTTT. It codes for CASSIDRTANTEAFF.

This rearrangement joins TRBV7-2 to TRBJ2-2, with a tentative D call TRBD2 (6 bases). The V end was cut by 4 bases, the J end by 6 bases, with 12 bases between. Germline V gene data show CDR1 as SGHTA and CDR2 as FQGNSA. CDR3 length: 14 amino acids. The chain's CDR3 is CASSSDYASGELFF. The DNA of the CDR3 is TGTGCCAGCAGCTCGGACTATGCGTCCGGGGAGCTGTTTTTT.

This sequence joins TRBV9 and TRBJ2-7; 9 nucleotides agree with TRBD2. CDR3 length: 19 residues. J lost 2 bases, V lost 0 bases, and 15 bases had no gene match. Per germline, CDR1 SGDLS and CDR2 YYNGEE. CDR3 loop: CASSVVPGERSSGTYEQYF. For the CDR3, the DNA is TGTGCCAGCAGCGTAGTTCCAGGGGAGCGGTCTAGCGGGACCTACGAGCAGTACTTC.

CDR3 loop: CASSPPPHETQYF. CDR3 nucleotide sequence: TGTGCCAGCAGCCCCCCTCCGCACGAGACCCAGTACTTC. The V call is TRBV7-2, the J call TRBJ2-5; no clear D gene. V was shortened by 5 bases and J by 5 bases, with 12 bases between the two germline ends. This CDR3 contains 13 residues. Germline V CDR1 and CDR2: SGHTA, FQGNSA.

The rearrangement uses TRBV6-1 and TRBJ2-7, with TRBD2 identical over 7 bases. From germline, CDR1 is MNHNS and CDR2 SASEGT. The V gene end was trimmed by 1 base and the J gene end by 6 bases; junction bases not matched to a gene: 12. The CDR3 runs to 16 residues. Here the CDR3 reads CASSEVTSVLSGEQYF. The CDR3 DNA follows: TGTGCCAGCAGTGAAGTAACTAGCGTACTTTCGGGCGAGCAGTACTTC.

The gene calls are TRBV12-3 or TRBV12-4 and TRBJ2-7; 12 nucleotides agree with TRBD2. V trimming: 6 bases; J trimming: 0 bases; junction bases outside the gene matches: 9. The CDR3 sequence is 17 residues long. The chain's CDR3 is CASSLTSGSDHSYEQYF. CDR3 sequence (DNA): TGTGCCAGCAGCTTGACTAGCGGGAGCGACCACTCCTACGAGCAGTACTTC.

This clonotype was observed a few times. The V gene is TRBV12-5, the J gene TRBJ1-1; D may be TRBD1 (6 bases). Trimming took off 6 bases at V and 6 bases at J, with 20 bases between the two ends. The CDR3 sequence is 15 residues long. Germline loops: CDR1 LGHNT, CDR2 FRNRAP. The CDR3 reads CASGCGEQGAPEAFF. The CDR3, as DNA: TGTGCTAGTGGCTGCGGCGAACAGGGAGCTCCTGAAGCTTTCTTT.

V gene TRBV27 combines with J gene TRBJ2-5, with TRBD2 identical over 7 bases. CDR3 length: 13 amino acids. Germline loops: CDR1 MNHEY, CDR2 SMNVEV (reference sequence). V gave up 5 bases and J gave up 7 bases; unmatched junction bases: 7. The CDR3 is CASSPWSSGTQYF. CDR3 sequence (DNA): TGTGCCAGCAGTCCTTGGTCTAGCGGGACCCAGTACTTC.

This clonotype was counted many times. The rearrangement uses TRBV20-1 and TRBJ2-5; D is undetermined. The V end lost 3 bases, the J end lost 13 bases, and 18 bases lay between the germline ends. CDR3 length: 12 amino acids. In germline, CDR1 is DFQATT, CDR2 SNEGSKA (reference sequence). The CDR3 loop reads CSASPITGLWYF. In DNA, the CDR3 is TGCAGTGCTAGCCCGATCACTGGCCTATGGTACTTC.